This TCR beta chain was sequenced for a study of regulatory T cells. Study outcomes and limitations: Patient CD8+ T cells trended nonsignificantly toward lower Shannon entropy than control CD8+ cells. Skewed V and J usage and few unique V-J pairs marked patient repertoires, most in Tregs.

The PCR used 52 TRBV and 13 TRBJ primers. The data were produced by immunoSEQ multiplex PCR, yet TCRdb's version contains in-frame clones alone and is incomplete. The table has around 5,900 clones, 84% seen once; the top ten hold under 35%. As for this clone: What it binds is unknown.

A couple of CD3G-deficient patients had more severe autoimmunity; all had some. This CDR3 region has 12 residues. Per germline, CDR1 MNHNS and CDR2 SASEGT. Deletions cut 5 bases from V and 6 bases from J, with 11 bases between. This clonotype was sampled from a child aged 5 to 17 with CD3G deficiency. This chain joins TRBV6-1 and TRBJ2-7; D gene ambiguous. Sequencing was done on a sample of CD8+ T cells sorted from blood. The CDR3 DNA reads TGTGCCAGCAGTAGACCTTCCACCGAGCAGTACTTC. This translates into CASSRPSTEQYF.